Below, 2 T cell receptor beta chains from the same sample are listed, as sequenced in a study of blood T cells in healthy people across ages. A J-beta primer mix and a sample-barcoded 5' primer were used in a second PCR of roughly 7 to 12 cycles. MiXCR, run by TCRdb on the 5' RACE reads, gives a single entry per CDR3 protein. Here the sample spans 800,000 or so distinct CDR3 sequences, roughly 46% being singletons. Sequenced input: blood. These TCRs come from a man aged 80 or over in good health.

In its sample, this clonotype was seen a few times. The chain uses TRBV20-1 and TRBJ2-3; unclear D gene. The CDR3 consists of 15 residues. Germline V gene sequence: CDR1 DFQATT, CDR2 SNEGSKA (reference sequence). Deletions cut 3 bases from V and 3 bases from J, with 16 bases between. The CDR3 DNA sequence: TGCAGTGCTAGCATCGCTGCCGCTGGAACAGATACGCAGTATTTT. It codes for CSASIAAAGTDTQYF.

The chain joins TRBV5-1 to TRBJ2-7; D not resolved. Germline V gives CDR1 SGHRS, CDR2 YFSETQ. V was pared by 1 base and J by 7 bases, with 15 bases between. This CDR3 region has 14 residues. The CDR3 is CASSLHQQYNEQYF. The CDR3 DNA reads TGCGCCAGCAGCTTGCACCAACAGTACAATGAGCAGTACTTC.